The 5 T cell receptor beta chains given below trace back to one sample, sequenced in a study of blood T cell repertoires in COVID-19. Generated by immunoSEQ multiplex PCR, the TCRdb table keeps only in-frame clones and is missing some. The sample shows about 69,000 clones, 60% to 80% of them seen only once. The sample was peripheral blood. The receptors were gathered from a human donor in a cohort sampled during active COVID-19.

The chain links TRBV19 to TRBJ1-2; D remains unclear. With 6 bases removed from V and 7 bases from J, the gap between germline ends came to 15 bases. Germline loops: CDR1 LNHDA, CDR2 SQIVND (reference sequence). The CDR3 runs to 13 residues. For the CDR3, the DNA is TGTGCCAGTAGCCGCGGGCAGGCTGCTGGCTACACCTTC. Its translation: CASSRGQAAGYTF.

V usage is TRBV6-5 and J usage is TRBJ1-4, with D perhaps TRBD1 (5 bases). Trimming removed 7 bases at V and 4 bases at J, with 10 bases between. The germline gives CDR1 MNHEY, CDR2 SVGAGI. The CDR3 covers 13 residues. The CDR3 reads CASNGRGNEKLFF. The CDR3 DNA sequence: TGTGCCAGCAACGGGAGGGGTAATGAAAAACTGTTTTTT.

This chain connects TRBV13 to TRBJ2-1; D possibly corresponds to TRBD2 (7 bases). This CDR3 is built from 15 residues. Germline V gene lookup returns CDR1 PRHDT and CDR2 FYEKMQ (reference sequence). The germline V and J ends were trimmed by 2 bases and 3 bases, with 11 bases remaining between them. The chain's CDR3 is CASSLSGGFYNEQFF. The DNA for the CDR3 is TGTGCCAGCAGCTTATCGGGGGGCTTCTACAATGAGCAGTTCTTC.

This clone was found a few times. The chain links TRBV6-4 to TRBJ2-6; D is perhaps TRBD2 (6 bases). From germline, CDR1 is MRHNA and CDR2 SNTAGT. This CDR3 is built from 16 residues. The V end was cut by 9 bases, the J end by 0 bases, with 15 bases between. The chain's CDR3 is CASSRETASGANVLTF. Here the CDR3 DNA reads TGTGCCAGTAGCCGGGAGACCGCCTCTGGGGCCAACGTCCTGACTTTC.

The chain has TRBV6-1 and TRBJ1-1, with TRBD1 matching 11 bases. The CDR3 contains 15 residues. V lost 3 bases to trimming and J lost 4 bases; unmatched junction nucleotides: 4. The V gene's germline CDR1 is MNHNS and CDR2 SASEGT. The CDR3 loop is CASSDPGTGGTEAFF. In DNA, the CDR3 is TGTGCCAGCAGTGATCCTGGGACAGGGGGCACTGAAGCTTTCTTT.